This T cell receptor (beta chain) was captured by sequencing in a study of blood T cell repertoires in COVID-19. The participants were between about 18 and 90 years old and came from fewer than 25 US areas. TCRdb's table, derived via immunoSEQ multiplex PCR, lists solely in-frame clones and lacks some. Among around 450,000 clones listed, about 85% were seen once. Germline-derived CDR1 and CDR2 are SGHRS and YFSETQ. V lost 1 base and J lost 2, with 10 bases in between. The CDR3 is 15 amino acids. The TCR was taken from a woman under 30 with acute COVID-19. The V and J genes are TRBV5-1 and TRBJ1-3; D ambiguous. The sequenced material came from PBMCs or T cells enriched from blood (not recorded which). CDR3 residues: CASSLIGITGNTIYF. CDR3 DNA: TGCGCCAGCAGCTTGATCGGGATTACTGGAAACACCATATATTTT.